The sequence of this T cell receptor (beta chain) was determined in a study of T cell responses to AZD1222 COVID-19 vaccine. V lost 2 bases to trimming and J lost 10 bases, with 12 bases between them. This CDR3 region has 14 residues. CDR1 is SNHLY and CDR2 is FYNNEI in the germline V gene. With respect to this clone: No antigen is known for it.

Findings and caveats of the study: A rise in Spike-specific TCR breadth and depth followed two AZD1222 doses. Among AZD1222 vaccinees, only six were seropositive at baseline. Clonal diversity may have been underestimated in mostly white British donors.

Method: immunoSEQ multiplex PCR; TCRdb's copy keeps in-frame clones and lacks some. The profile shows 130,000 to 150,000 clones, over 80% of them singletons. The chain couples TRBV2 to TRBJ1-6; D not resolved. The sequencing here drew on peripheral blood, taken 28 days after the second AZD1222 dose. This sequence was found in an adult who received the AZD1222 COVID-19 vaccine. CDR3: CASSESFFASPLHF. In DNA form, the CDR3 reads TGTGCCAGCAGTGAATCATTTTTCGCCTCACCCCTCCACTTT.